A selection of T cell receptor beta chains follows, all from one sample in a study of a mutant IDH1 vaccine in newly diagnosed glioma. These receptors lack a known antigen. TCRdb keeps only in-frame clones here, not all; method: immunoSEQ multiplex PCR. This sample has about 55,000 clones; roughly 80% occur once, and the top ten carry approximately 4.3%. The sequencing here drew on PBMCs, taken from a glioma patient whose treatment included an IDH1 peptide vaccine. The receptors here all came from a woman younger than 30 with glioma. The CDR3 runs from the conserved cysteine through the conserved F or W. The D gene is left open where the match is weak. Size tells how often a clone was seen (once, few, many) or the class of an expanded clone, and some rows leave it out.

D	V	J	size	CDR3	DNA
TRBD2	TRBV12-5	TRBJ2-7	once	CASGLAVAGEGTYEQYF	TGTGCTAGTGGTTTGGCAGTAGCGGGGGAGGGGACCTACGAGCAGTACTTC
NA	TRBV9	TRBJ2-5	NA	CASSDSRGTEETQYF	TGTGCCAGCAGTGACAGCAGGGGAACAGAGGAGACCCAGTACTTC
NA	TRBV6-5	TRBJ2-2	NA	CASSVVNTGELFF	TGTGCCAGCAGTGTAGTGAACACCGGGGAGCTGTTTTTT
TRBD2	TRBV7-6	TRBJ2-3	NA	CASSVGTSGTDTQYF	TGTGCCAGCAGCGTAGGGACTAGCGGCACAGATACGCAGTATTTT
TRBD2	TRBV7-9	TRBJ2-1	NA	CASSLGPSGRGYNEQFF	TGTGCCAGCAGCTTAGGCCCTAGCGGGAGGGGGTACAATGAGCAGTTCTTC
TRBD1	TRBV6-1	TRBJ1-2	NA	CASSVRQGAYYGYTF	TGTGCCAGCAGTGTACGACAGGGAGCGTACTATGGCTACACCTTC
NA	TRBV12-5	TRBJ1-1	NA	CASGQTRMNTEAFF	TGTGCTAGTGGCCAGACCCGAATGAACACTGAAGCTTTCTTT
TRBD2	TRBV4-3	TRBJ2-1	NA	CASSQELTLPGLAGSSTKFF	TGCGCCAGCAGCCAAGAACTGACTCTTCCGGGACTAGCGGGGAGTTCCACCAAGTTCTTC
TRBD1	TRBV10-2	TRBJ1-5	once	CASRTGRNQPQHF	TGCGCCAGCAGGACAGGGCGAAATCAGCCCCAGCATTTT
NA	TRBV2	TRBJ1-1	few	CASSPGLGTEAFF	TGTGCCAGCAGTCCTGGTCTCGGCACTGAAGCTTTCTTT
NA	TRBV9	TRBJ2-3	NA	CASSTWTDTQYF	TGTGCCAGCAGTACTTGGACAGATACGCAGTATTTT
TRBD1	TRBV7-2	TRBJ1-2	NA	CASSPGTGLNYGYTF	TGTGCCAGCAGCCCTGGGACAGGCCTTAACTATGGCTACACCTTC
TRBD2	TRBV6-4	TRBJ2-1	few	CASSEKAGGQNEQFF	TGTGCCAGCAGTGAAAAGGCGGGGGGTCAGAATGAGCAGTTCTTC
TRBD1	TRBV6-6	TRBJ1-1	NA	CASSSQGATEAFF	TGTGCCAGCAGTAGCCAGGGGGCGACTGAAGCTTTCTTT
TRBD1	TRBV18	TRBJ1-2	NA	CASSPQQGNYGYTF	TGTGCCAGCTCACCCCAACAGGGGAACTATGGCTACACCTTC
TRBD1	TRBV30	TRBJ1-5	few	CAWSAGQGGNQPQHF	TGTGCCTGGAGTGCCGGACAGGGTGGCAATCAGCCCCAGCATTTT
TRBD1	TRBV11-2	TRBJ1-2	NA	CASSPGQGLDYGYTF	TGTGCCAGCAGCCCCGGACAGGGGCTGGACTATGGCTACACCTTC
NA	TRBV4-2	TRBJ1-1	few	CASSQGTGREAFF	TGTGCCAGCAGCCAAGGGACGGGCCGGGAAGCTTTCTTT
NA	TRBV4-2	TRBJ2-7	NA	CASSRMTPAYEQYF	TGTGCCAGCTCCCGTATGACTCCCGCCTACGAGCAGTACTTC
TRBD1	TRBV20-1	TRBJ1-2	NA	CSAATGRGYTF	TGCAGTGCCGCGACAGGGAGGGGCTACACCTTC
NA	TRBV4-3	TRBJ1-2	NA	CASSQTGTLGRTF	TGCGCCAGCAGCCAAACCGGGACACTGGGGAGAACCTTC
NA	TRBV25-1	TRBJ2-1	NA	CASSGGAHNEQFF	TGTGCCAGCAGTGGGGGGGCTCACAATGAGCAGTTCTTC
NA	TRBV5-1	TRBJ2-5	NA	CASSPRPRGMIQETQYF	TGCGCCAGCAGCCCCCGTCCCCGGGGGATGATCCAAGAGACCCAGTACTTC
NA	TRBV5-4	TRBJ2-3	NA	CASSLAMAGTTSTDTQYF	TGTGCCAGCAGCTTGGCCATGGCGGGTACCACTAGCACAGATACGCAGTATTTT
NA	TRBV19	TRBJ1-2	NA	CASMGRGVSLYGYTF	TGTGCCAGTATGGGTCGGGGGGTCTCGCTCTATGGCTACACCTTC
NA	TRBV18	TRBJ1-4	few	CASSPLPPGVTVEKLFF	TGTGCCAGCTCACCACTCCCACCGGGGGTGACGGTTGAAAAACTGTTTTTT
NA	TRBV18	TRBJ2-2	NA	CASSPSAQGQNGELFF	TGTGCCAGCTCACCATCAGCCCAGGGGCAGAACGGGGAGCTGTTTTTT
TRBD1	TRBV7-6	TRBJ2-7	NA	CASSLVPPGQGSTYEQYF	TGTGCCAGCAGCTTAGTACCCCCGGGACAGGGTTCGACCTACGAGCAGTACTTC
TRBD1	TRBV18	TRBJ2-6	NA	CASSPLSDRAIGGANVLTF	TGTGCCAGCTCACCACTCTCGGACAGGGCCATTGGAGGGGCCAACGTCCTGACTTTC